A single sample is the source of the 13 T cell receptor beta chains below, sequenced in a study of human T cells and chemical hapten exposure. Time point described: patch test 3, about 24 weeks after DPC sensitization. Specified treatment: therapeutic diphenylcyclopropenone sensitization with weekly scalp DPC. TCRdb re-called the RACE reads through MiXCR, storing one row per CDR3 protein. The sample yields tens of thousands of distinct CDR3 sequences, more than 10% seen once. The source material was whole blood, sampled in connection with sensitization to the hapten diphenylcyclopropenone (DPC). The receptors derive from a woman in her forties or fifties with alopecia areata. Some clones in this sample may be carry-over from other donors' samples.

This clonotype was observed a handful of times. The chain uses TRBV12-3 or TRBV12-4 and TRBJ1-5; 8 positions match TRBD1. CDR3 size: 17 residues. Trimming cost V 4 bases and J 1 base; bases outside gene matches: 9. This chain's CDR3 is CASSSSPTGASNQPQHF. For the CDR3, the DNA is TGTGCCAGCAGTTCCTCCCCGACAGGGGCCAGCAATCAGCCCCAGCATTTT.

This clonotype was found a few times. The chain carries TRBV30 and TRBJ2-5; D remains ambiguous. Trimming removed 3 bases at V and 2 bases at J, with 10 bases between. The germline CDR1 and CDR2 sequences are GTSNPN and SVGIG (reference sequence). The CDR3 totals 13 residues. The CDR3 region has the DNA TGTGCCTGGAGCCCCCGAGGACAAGAGACCCAGTACTTC. Residues: CAWSPRGQETQYF.

The table lists this clonotype with many counts. J is TRBJ1-1 and V is TRBV29-1; the D is unclear. The CDR3 consists of 12 residues. V was cut by 7 bases and J by 1 base, with 10 bases left in between. Germline CDR1 and CDR2: SQVTM and ANQGSEA. CDR3 amino acids: CSGKHPNTEAFF. Written as DNA, the CDR3 is TGCAGCGGAAAACACCCGAACACTGAAGCTTTCTTT.

This clonotype was seen at least ten times. The J gene is TRBJ1-2, the V gene TRBV18; TRBD1 agrees at 8 bases. CDR1 is KGHSH, CDR2 LQKENI, per germline. J lost 2 bases, V lost 6 bases, and 8 bases had no gene match. The CDR3 runs to 15 residues. The CDR3 DNA reads as TGTGCCAGCTCCCAACAAGGACAGGGAAACTATGGCTACACCTTC. Amino acid sequence: CASSQQGQGNYGYTF.

The V and J genes are TRBV11-3 and TRBJ1-6; D call uncertain. Germline values: CDR1 SGHNT, CDR2 YENEEA. Trimming left V 1 base short and J 5 bases short, with 9 bases between. This CDR3 is 15 amino acids long. DNA of the CDR3: TGTGCCAGCAGCTTAGGGCAGTCGGATAATTCACCCCTCCACTTT. It specifies CASSLGQSDNSPLHF.

This clonotype was detected only a few times. This chain's CDR3 is CASSLARQSYEQYF. CDR3 nucleotide sequence: TGTGCCAGCAGCTTAGCAAGACAGTCCTACGAGCAGTACTTC. J is TRBJ2-7 and V is TRBV11-1; a weak D match, TRBD1 (5 bases). The CDR3 is 14 residues long. Trimming took off 0 bases at V and 1 base at J, with 7 bases between the two ends. In germline, CDR1 is SGHAT, CDR2 FQDESV (reference sequence).

This clonotype came up many times. The chain couples TRBV11-2 to TRBJ1-1, with D possibly matching TRBD1 (5 bases). Germline loops: CDR1 SGHAT, CDR2 FQNNGV. The V end was cut by 7 bases, the J end by 4 bases, with 16 bases between. CDR3 length equals 14 residues. CDR3 loop: CASTGGILSTEAFF. CDR3 nucleotides: TGTGCCAGCACCGGGGGAATTCTAAGCACTGAAGCTTTCTTT.

This clonotype was picked up a small number of times. This chain joins TRBV12-3 or TRBV12-4 and TRBJ2-5, with a tentative D call TRBD1 (6 bases). This CDR3 spans 16 amino acids. Trimming cost V 3 bases and J 4 bases, with 18 bases left between them. CDR3 DNA: TGTGCCAGCAGTTTTAGCAACAGGGATTTCGGAGAGACCCAGTACTTC. As protein: CASSFSNRDFGETQYF.

The J gene is TRBJ2-5, the V gene TRBV7-8; 7 positions agree with TRBD2. This CDR3 is built from 17 residues. V lost 0 bases, J lost 2 bases, and 9 bases stayed unmatched. Germline assignment: CDR1 SGHVS and CDR2 FQNEAQ. The CDR3 here is CASSLALLGAGQETQYF. For the CDR3, the DNA is TGTGCCAGCAGCTTAGCTCTACTTGGAGCGGGACAAGAGACCCAGTACTTC. The variable domain in full, with the rest retrieved from reference TRBV7-8 and TRBJ2-5, is GAGVSQSPRYKVAKRGQDVALRCDPISGHVSLFWYQQALGQGPEFLTYFQNEAQLDKSGLPSDRFFAERPEGSVSTLKIQRTQQEDSAVYLCASSLALLGAGQETQYFGPGTRLLVL.

This clonotype came up many times. The chain has TRBV7-6 and TRBJ2-1, with 10 bases fitting TRBD2. This CDR3 comprises 15 residues. The V and J ends lost 7 bases and 7 bases, in that order; junction bases with no gene match: 10. CDR1 and CDR2 from the germline V gene are SGHVS and FNYEAQ. Here the CDR3 reads CASTPSASGSNEQFF. The CDR3 DNA reads TGTGCCAGCACCCCATCGGCTAGCGGGAGTAATGAGCAGTTCTTC.

This clonotype was detected a few times. This chain connects TRBV11-2 to TRBJ2-7, with 8 bases matching TRBD2. Germline loops: CDR1 SGHAT, CDR2 FQNNGV. V was clipped by 5 bases and J by 4 bases; unmatched bases: 7. There are 14 residues in the CDR3. CDR3: CASSPVAGLYEQYF. DNA for the CDR3: TGTGCCAGCAGCCCCGTAGCGGGATTGTACGAGCAGTACTTC. Based on the CDR3 plus reference TRBV11-2 and TRBJ2-7, the full variable domain is EAGVAQSPRYKIIEKRQSVAFWCNPISGHATLYWYQQILGQGPKLLIQFQNNGVVDDSQLPKDRFSAERLKGVDSTLKIQPAKLEDSAVYLCASSPVAGLYEQYFGPGTRLTVT.

V is TRBV14 and J is TRBJ1-1; no reliable D call. Germline V gene lookup returns CDR1 SGHDN and CDR2 FVKESK. V was cut by 2 bases and J by 5 bases, with 15 bases left in between. The CDR3 totals 15 residues. Written as DNA, the CDR3 is TGTGCCAGCAGCCAACTTCGCATAGGGAGGACTGAAGCTTTCTTT. Its protein is CASSQLRIGRTEAFF.

This clonotype showed up just a few times. This chain connects TRBV5-1 to TRBJ2-5; no clear D gene. Germline V CDR1 and CDR2: SGHRS, YFSETQ. V was cut by 2 bases and J by 2 bases, with 10 bases left in between. This CDR3 has 14 amino acids. This CDR3 is CASSLGSPQETQYF. In DNA form, the CDR3 reads TGCGCCAGCAGCTTAGGCAGCCCACAAGAGACCCAGTACTTC.